The 27 T cell receptor beta chains below were found in one sample sequenced in a study of blood T cell repertoires in COVID-19. Generated by immunoSEQ multiplex PCR, the TCRdb table keeps only in-frame clones and is missing some. Here the sample spans about 120,000 clones, 85% being singletons. The material sequenced was peripheral blood. The receptors originated from a human donor in a cohort sampled during active COVID-19.

V usage is TRBV19 and J usage is TRBJ2-5; tentative D call: TRBD1 (6 bases). Germline V CDR1 and CDR2: LNHDA, SQIVND (reference sequence). This CDR3 region has 12 residues. V gave up 3 bases and J gave up 5 bases, with 7 bases separating them. The CDR3 here is CASSITGETQYF. The CDR3 DNA reads as TGTGCCAGTAGTATTACAGGGGAGACCCAGTACTTC.

The genes are TRBV7-3 and TRBJ1-6; a weak D match, TRBD1 (6 bases). V lost 5 bases and J 9 bases, leaving 11 bases between the germline ends. The CDR3 is 13 amino acids. Looked up from germline, CDR1 is SGHTA and CDR2 is FQGTGA. The CDR3 here is CASSGQGGSPLHF. In DNA form, the CDR3 reads TGTGCCAGCAGCGGACAAGGGGGTTCACCCCTCCACTTT.

The chain joins TRBV7-3 to TRBJ1-5, with no clear D. The CDR3 contains 13 residues. The V gene lost 2 bases and the J gene lost 7 bases, with 9 bases spanning the gap. Germline values: CDR1 SGHTA, CDR2 FQGTGA. The CDR3 DNA follows: TGTGCCAGCAGCTTAGAGTTGGGCCAGCCCCAGCATTTT. It codes for CASSLELGQPQHF.

The rearrangement joins TRBV5-1 to TRBJ1-1, with D unclear. The CDR3 runs to 15 residues. Trimming left V 6 bases short and J 1 base short, with 16 bases between. Looked up from germline, CDR1 is SGHRS and CDR2 is YFSETQ. As DNA, the CDR3 is TGCGCCAGCACCTCCTTGGGCGCGGGGAACACTGAAGCTTTCTTT. Amino acid sequence: CASTSLGAGNTEAFF.

The chain links TRBV12-3 or TRBV12-4 to TRBJ2-7, with a tentative D call TRBD2 (5 bases). The CDR3 sequence is 13 residues long. Deletions cut 3 bases from V and 2 bases from J, with 8 bases between. In DNA form, the CDR3 reads TGTGCCAGCAGTTTCTGGAGGCCCTACGAGCAGTACTTC. Its protein product is CASSFWRPYEQYF.

The V and J genes are TRBV12-2 and TRBJ2-2; the listed D gene, TRBD1, was not tested against the DNA. TRBV12-2 is marked as a pseudogene. This CDR3 comprises 18 residues. The CDR3 sequence: CASRLEEGTGLHTGELFF. CDR3 nucleotide sequence: TGTGCAAGTCGCTTAGAAGAGGGGACAGGGTTGCACACCGGGGAGCTGTTTTTT.

This chain joins TRBV2 and TRBJ2-7; D ambiguous. This CDR3 is built from 11 residues. Germline values: CDR1 SNHLY, CDR2 FYNNEI. Trimming cost V 7 bases and J 2 bases, with 6 bases left between them. The DNA of the CDR3 is TGTGCCAGCACCGAGGCCTACGAGCAGTACTTC. The encoded protein is CASTEAYEQYF.

CDR3 coding DNA: TGTGCCAGCAGCTTCGGTGTTCCAAATAGCAATCAGCCCCAGCATTTT. Residues: CASSFGVPNSNQPQHF. The chain employs TRBV7-6 and TRBJ1-5; D not resolved. The length of the CDR3 is 16 residues. Trimming took off 3 bases at V and 0 bases at J, with 12 bases between the two ends. The V gene's germline CDR1 is SGHVS and CDR2 FNYEAQ.

The J gene is TRBJ2-7, the V gene TRBV27; the match to TRBD2 covers 8 bases. Germline CDR1 MNHEY, CDR2 SMNVEV (reference sequence). The V gene end was trimmed by 5 bases and the J gene end by 0 bases; junction bases not matched to a gene: 3. This CDR3 spans 14 amino acids. CDR3 in DNA: TGTGCCAGCAGTCCGGGGGGGAGCTCCTACGAGCAGTACTTC. This translates into CASSPGGSSYEQYF.

The chain is built from TRBV11-2 and TRBJ2-7; D perhaps matches TRBD2 (5 bases). Trimming removed 4 bases at V and 4 bases at J, with 14 bases between. Germline V gene sequence: CDR1 SGHAT, CDR2 FQNNGV. This CDR3 region has 14 residues. CDR3 DNA: TGTGCCAGCAGCTGGCTCCCTCGGGATTACGAGCAGTACTTC. Translated: CASSWLPRDYEQYF.

The J gene is TRBJ1-1, the V gene TRBV9; D is unclear. Germline lookup yields CDR1 SGDLS and CDR2 YYNGEE. The V gene lost 4 bases and the J gene lost 3 bases, with 16 bases spanning the gap. CDR3 length: 15 residues. CDR3 residues: CASSPLRVADTEAFF. CDR3 in DNA: TGTGCCAGCAGCCCTCTGCGGGTCGCGGACACTGAAGCTTTCTTT.

J is TRBJ2-5 and V is TRBV6-5, with TRBD1 identical over 10 bases. The CDR3 consists of 14 residues. Germline V gene data show CDR1 as MNHEY and CDR2 as SVGAGI. J was trimmed by 5 bases and V by 9 bases; bases with no gene match: 9. CDR3 DNA sequence: TGTGCCAGTAGACAGGGGGCCGCAGGGGAGACCCAGTACTTC. Its protein is CASRQGAAGETQYF.

Here the CDR3 DNA reads TGTGCCAGCCGCCAGGGTTTGGAGCATCAGCCCCAGCATTTT. Protein sequence: CASRQGLEHQPQHF. The rearrangement links TRBV6-5 to TRBJ1-5, with D tentatively TRBD1 (5 bases). Germline V gene sequence: CDR1 MNHEY, CDR2 SVGAGI. Deletions cut 8 bases from V and 5 bases from J, with 16 bases between. The CDR3 sequence is 14 residues long.

The V call is TRBV10-2, the J call TRBJ2-3, with 12 bases matching TRBD2. V lost 11 bases to trimming and J lost 0 bases; unmatched junction nucleotides: 3. CDR1 is WSHSY and CDR2 is SAAADI in the germline V gene. The CDR3 is 14 amino acids. Here the CDR3 DNA reads TGCGCCTCCACTAGCGGGGGGAGCACAGATACGCAGTATTTT. This codes for CASTSGGSTDTQYF.

V is TRBV9 and J is TRBJ2-2; perhaps TRBD1 as D (5 bases). Trimming removed 0 bases from V and 5 bases from J, with 23 bases in between. Germline V gene lookup returns CDR1 SGDLS and CDR2 YYNGEE. CDR3 length: 19 amino acids. CDR3 nucleotide sequence: TGTGCCAGCAGCGTAGGAATGGAATGGGGCAGGGTAGGGACCGGGGAGCTGTTTTTT. Translation gives CASSVGMEWGRVGTGELFF.

The chain links TRBV12-5 to TRBJ1-5; D not certain. The CDR3 extends over 13 amino acids. CDR1 LGHNT and CDR2 FRNRAP come from the germline V gene. V gave up 7 bases and J gave up 1 base, with 8 bases separating them. The CDR3 here is CASARGSNQPQHF. Written as DNA, the CDR3 is TGTGCTAGTGCCCGGGGAAGCAATCAGCCCCAGCATTTT.

The rearrangement joins TRBV5-1 to TRBJ2-3, with D hard to call. Trimming removed 0 bases from V and 2 bases from J, with 16 bases in between. Germline V gene data show CDR1 as SGHRS and CDR2 as YFSETQ. This CDR3 region has 17 residues. The CDR3 is CASSLDSGSPVTDTQYF. The CDR3 DNA reads as TGCGCCAGCAGCTTGGATTCCGGGTCCCCGGTCACAGATACGCAGTATTTT.

CDR3 DNA sequence: TGTGCCAGTAGTCAACAGGGCAATGAGCAGTTCTTC. Translation gives CASSQQGNEQFF. This chain connects TRBV19 to TRBJ2-1; TRBD1 is a possible D gene (6 bases). The CDR3 is made up of 12 amino acids. The V end lost 5 bases, the J end lost 6 bases, and 8 bases lay between the germline ends. Germline lookup yields CDR1 LNHDA and CDR2 SQIVND (reference sequence).

The chain carries TRBV5-8 and TRBJ1-5; maybe TRBD1 (5 bases). CDR1 is SGHTS and CDR2 is YDEGEE in the germline V gene. The CDR3 extends over 17 amino acids. Trimming pared 2 bases from V and 1 base from J, leaving 16 bases between. The CDR3 DNA follows: TGTGCCAGCAGCTTCCCCACCGGGAGGGGCAGCAATCAGCCCCAGCATTTT. This translates into CASSFPTGRGSNQPQHF.

This clone was found a few times. The chain joins TRBV7-2 to TRBJ2-7; TRBD1 is a possible D gene (6 bases). Germline V gene sequence: CDR1 SGHTA, CDR2 FQGNSA. The CDR3 totals 15 residues. V was trimmed by 3 bases and J by 4 bases, leaving 16 bases between them. The CDR3 region has the DNA TGTGCCAGCAGCTTTGGGTCAGGGCAGGGGTACGAGCAGTACTTC. This sequence encodes CASSFGSGQGYEQYF.

This clone appeared a few times. The chain uses TRBV30 and TRBJ1-6; D is undetermined. V was shortened by 3 bases and J by 8 bases, with 14 bases between the two germline ends. CDR1 GTSNPN and CDR2 SVGIG come from the germline V gene (reference sequence). The CDR3 has 14 amino acids. The CDR3 protein is CAWSARGSDSPLHF. Written as DNA, the CDR3 is TGTGCCTGGAGCGCAAGAGGGTCGGATTCACCCCTCCACTTT. The variable domain in full, completed from reference TRBV30 and TRBJ1-6, reads SQTIHQWPATLVQPVGSPLSLECTVEGTSNPNLYWYRQAAGRGLQLLFYSVGIGQISSEVPQNLSASRPQDRQFILSSKKLLLSDSGFYLCAWSARGSDSPLHFGNGTRLTVT.

The chain uses TRBV7-2 and TRBJ2-5; no clear D. The CDR3 is made up of 18 amino acids. V gave up 1 base and J gave up 0 bases, with 18 bases separating them. CDR1 and CDR2 from the germline V gene are SGHTA and FQGNSA. CDR3 sequence reads: CASSLEFWLEEDQETQYF. CDR3 nucleotide sequence: TGTGCCAGCAGCTTAGAATTCTGGCTAGAGGAAGACCAAGAGACCCAGTACTTC.

The V gene is TRBV9, the J gene TRBJ1-1, with D perhaps matching TRBD1 (6 bases). Per germline, CDR1 SGDLS and CDR2 YYNGEE. V was cut by 0 bases and J by 5 bases, with 11 bases left in between. The CDR3 is 14 residues long. The CDR3 DNA is TGTGCCAGCAGCGTAGCTTACAGGGATACTGAAGCTTTCTTT. Translated: CASSVAYRDTEAFF.

This rearrangement joins TRBV5-1 to TRBJ1-5; no definite D call. Trimming pared 2 bases from V and 4 bases from J, leaving 7 bases between. Germline V CDR1 and CDR2: SGHRS, YFSETQ. This CDR3 is 13 amino acids long. The CDR3 DNA sequence: TGCGCCAGCAGCTTCGACGGGAATCAGCCCCAGCATTTT. Protein product: CASSFDGNQPQHF.

The chain joins TRBV3-1 (or the pseudogene TRBV3-2) to TRBJ2-6, with 10 bases lining up with TRBD2. V trimming: 4 bases; J trimming: 0 bases; junction bases outside the gene matches: 3. From germline, CDR1 is LGHDT and CDR2 YNNKEL (reference sequence). This CDR3 region has 17 residues. In DNA, the CDR3 is TGTGCCAGCAGCCGAGGACTAGCGGTCTCTGGGGCCAACGTCCTGACTTTC. Amino acids: CASSRGLAVSGANVLTF.

With respect to this clone: Other DNA sequences in the sample encode the same CDR3. V usage is TRBV18 and J usage is TRBJ1-2, with 7 bases that match TRBD1. There are 13 residues in the CDR3. Germline V lookup: CDR1 KGHSH, CDR2 LQKENI. The J segment lost 3 bases and the V segment lost 3 bases, leaving 1 base of the junction unmatched. The CDR3 bases are TGTGCCAGCTCACCGGACAGGTACTATGGCTACACCTTC. It specifies CASSPDRYYGYTF.

This sequence joins TRBV3-1 (or the pseudogene TRBV3-2) and TRBJ2-2; perhaps TRBD1 as D (6 bases). Germline V gives CDR1 LGHDT, CDR2 YNNKEL (reference sequence). V shed 0 bases and J shed 6 bases, with 11 bases lying between them. This CDR3 comprises 15 residues. This CDR3 is CASSQEVQGPGELFF. In nucleotides, the CDR3 is TGTGCCAGCAGCCAAGAGGTGCAGGGGCCCGGGGAGCTGTTTTTT.